This T cell receptor (beta chain) came from a study of blood T cell repertoires in COVID-19 (dated by TCRdb to the early 2020s). Describing the broader study: Samples from collaborators originated in the United States, Italy and Spain and spanned both the acute and convalescent phases of COVID-19. The prospective study material was composed of cDNA or gDNA derived from T cells, B-cell-depleted T cells, or PBMCs. Subjects who had been exposed to COVID-19, were actively infected with it, or had recovered from it provided the deeply sampled blood TCRbeta repertoires that made up the dataset. The repertoires were made available in a free public database intended to serve as a resource for research on the immune response to SARS-CoV-2. Samples came from the ongoing ImmuneRACE study (first 160 participants) plus 1,254 subjects from 6 global collaborators. Nearly every sample came with metadata listing a de-identified subject ID, COVID-19 status, age in years and sex. Where available, HLA class I and class II types were taken from metadata supplied by the sample provider and were not determined by assay-based typing.

Notes on this clone: The target of this receptor is not known. No base quality values were provided; no much bigger clone lies one nucleotide off.

Results and caveats for the whole study, not just this receptor: Clinical and demographic metadata were provided uncurated, with the amount varying by source and participant.

Collaborating institutions collected whole blood in K2EDTA tubes following their own protocols. Collaborator samples were shipped for TCRbeta analysis as frozen whole blood, isolated PBMCs, or DNA extracted from either sample type. V is trimmed back by 4 bases and J by 4 bases, and the junction contains 11 bases that no gene match accounts for. CDR1 and CDR2 (LGHNA, YNFKEQ) derive from the germline V gene. The CDR3 sequence holds 17 residues, the cysteine and phenylalanine included. Here the CDR3 DNA is all that survives: 51 bases in frame from base 1. TCRbeta CDR3 regions were amplified from genomic DNA using the immunoSEQ Assay, a bias-controlled multiplex PCR. Per the authors' processing: The number of nucleated cells in each sample was estimated by amplification of reference gene primers within the assay. To quantify the absolute abundance of each unique TCRbeta CDR3 rearrangement, sequence reads were collapsed and filtered. Productive Simpson clonality was computed per sample as the square root of Simpson's diversity index over productive rearrangements. As stored in TCRdb, this immuneACCESS dataset retains in-frame rearrangements with V and J assigned. A fraction of the clones does not appear; measured against another copy, unresolved V genes explain less than half of the discrepancy, and the remainder lacks a known reason. V, J and clone size are those of that table, while D and trimming were read from the DNA. The sample table lists some 260,000 clones, roughly 87% of them with a count of one. Jointly, the top ten make up under 4% of the sample.

The chain employs TRBV4-2 and TRBJ2-3, with 10 central nucleotides matching TRBD2. The sequence was collected from a man younger than 35 with active or convalescent COVID-19. The sequencing input was peripheral blood. DNA sequence: TGTGCCAGCAGCCTAACCCCTAGCGGGGGAAATGCAGATACGCAGTATTTT. This gives the protein CASSLTPSGGNADTQYF.